This TCR beta chain was captured by sequencing in a study of T cell clonotyping in hematopoietic cell transplantation. Study conclusions and caveats: CD4 and CD8 repertoire contributions could not be separated without sorting.

Here immunoSEQ multiplex PCR was the method, and the copy in TCRdb shows in-frame clones only, minus some. The sample gives about 76,000 clones, almost 97% of which show up once; roughly 1.5% is in the top ten. Time point indicated: recipient sample about 28 days before transplant, after cytoreduction. Recipient blood drawn about 28 days pretransplant and days 30, 100, 180 after. A word on this clone: The target antigen is unknown.

The specimen was peripheral blood mononuclear cells, collected before stem cell transplant. The clonotype was recovered from a woman between 45 and 65 years old with acute myeloid leukemia. Some clones in this sample may be carry-over from other donors' samples.

The CDR3 nucleotides are TGCAGCGCCAGGGTGAACACTGAAGCTTTCTTT. This translates into CSARVNTEAFF. The chain has TRBV29-1 and TRBJ1-1, with a possible D match to TRBD1 (5 bases). The CDR3 totals 11 residues. The V end lost 7 bases, the J end lost 0 bases, and 6 bases lay between the germline ends. Germline V gene lookup returns CDR1 SQVTM and CDR2 ANQGSEA. Full variable domain (missing parts from reference TRBV29-1 and TRBJ1-1): SAVISQKPSRDICQRGTSLTIQCQVDSQVTMMFWYRQQPGQSLTLIATANQGSEATYESGFVIDKFPISRPNLTFSTLTVSNMSPEDSSIYLCSARVNTEAFFGQGTRLTVV.